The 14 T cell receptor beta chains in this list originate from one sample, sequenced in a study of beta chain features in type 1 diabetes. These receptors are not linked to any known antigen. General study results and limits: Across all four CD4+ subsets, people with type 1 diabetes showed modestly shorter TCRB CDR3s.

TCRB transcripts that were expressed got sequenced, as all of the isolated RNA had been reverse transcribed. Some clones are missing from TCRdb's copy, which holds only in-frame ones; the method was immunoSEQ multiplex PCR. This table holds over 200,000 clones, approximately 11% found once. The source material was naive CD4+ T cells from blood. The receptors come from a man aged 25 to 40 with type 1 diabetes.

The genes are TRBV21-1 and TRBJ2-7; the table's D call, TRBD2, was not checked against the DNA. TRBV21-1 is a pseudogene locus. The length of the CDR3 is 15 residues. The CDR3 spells CASSKVPRGASEQYF. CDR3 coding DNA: TGTGCCAGCAGCAAAGTACCGCGGGGGGCAAGCGAGCAGTACTTC.

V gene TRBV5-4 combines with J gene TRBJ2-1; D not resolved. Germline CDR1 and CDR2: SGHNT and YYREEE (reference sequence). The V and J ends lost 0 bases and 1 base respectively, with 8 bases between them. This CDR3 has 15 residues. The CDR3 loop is CASSLELPSYNEQFF. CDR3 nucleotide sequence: TGTGCCAGCAGCTTGGAGCTCCCGTCCTACAATGAGCAGTTCTTC.

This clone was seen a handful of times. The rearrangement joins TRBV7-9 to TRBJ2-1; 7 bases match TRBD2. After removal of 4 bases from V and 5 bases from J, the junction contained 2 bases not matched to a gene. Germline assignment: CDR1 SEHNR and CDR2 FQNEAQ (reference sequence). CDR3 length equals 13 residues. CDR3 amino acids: CASSSSGDNEQFF. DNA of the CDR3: TGTGCCAGCAGCTCAAGCGGGGACAATGAGCAGTTCTTC.

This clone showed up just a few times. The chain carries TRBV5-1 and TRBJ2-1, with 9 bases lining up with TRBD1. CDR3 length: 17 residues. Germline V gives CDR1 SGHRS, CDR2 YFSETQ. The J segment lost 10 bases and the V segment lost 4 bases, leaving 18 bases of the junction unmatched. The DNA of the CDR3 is TGCGCCAGCAGCGTACCCCCCGGGACAGGGCAACCGTCCGAGCAGTTCTTC. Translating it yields CASSVPPGTGQPSEQFF. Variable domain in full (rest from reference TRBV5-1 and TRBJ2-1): KAGVTQTPRYLIKTRGQQVTLSCSPISGHRSVSWYQQTPGQGLQFLFEYFSETQRNKGNFPGRFSGRQFSNSRSEMNVSTLELGDSALYLCASSVPPGTGQPSEQFFGPGTRLTVL.

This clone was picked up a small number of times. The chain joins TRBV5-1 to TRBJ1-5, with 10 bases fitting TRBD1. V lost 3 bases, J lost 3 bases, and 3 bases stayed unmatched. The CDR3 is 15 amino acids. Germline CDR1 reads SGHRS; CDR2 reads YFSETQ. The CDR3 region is CASSSGQGNNQPQHF. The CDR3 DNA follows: TGCGCCAGCAGCTCGGGACAGGGGAACAATCAGCCCCAGCATTTT.

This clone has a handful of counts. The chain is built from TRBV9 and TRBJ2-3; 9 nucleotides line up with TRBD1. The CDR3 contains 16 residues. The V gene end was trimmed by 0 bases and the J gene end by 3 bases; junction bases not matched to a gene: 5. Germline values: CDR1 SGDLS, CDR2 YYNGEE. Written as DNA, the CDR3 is TGTGCCAGCAGCGTAGGTGACAGGGGGAGAACAGATACGCAGTATTTT. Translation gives CASSVGDRGRTDTQYF.

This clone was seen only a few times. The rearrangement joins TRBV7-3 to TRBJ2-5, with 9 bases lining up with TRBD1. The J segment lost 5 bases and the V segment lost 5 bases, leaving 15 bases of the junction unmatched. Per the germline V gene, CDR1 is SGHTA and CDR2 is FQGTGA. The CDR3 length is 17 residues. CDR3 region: CASSVQHSGTGRETQYF. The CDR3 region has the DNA TGTGCCAGCAGCGTCCAACACTCCGGGACAGGGAGGGAGACCCAGTACTTC.

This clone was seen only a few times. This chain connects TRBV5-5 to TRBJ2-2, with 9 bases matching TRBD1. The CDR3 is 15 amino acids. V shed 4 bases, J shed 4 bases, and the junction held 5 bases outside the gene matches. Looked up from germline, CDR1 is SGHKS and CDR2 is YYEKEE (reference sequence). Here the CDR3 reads CASSRMTGGTGELFF. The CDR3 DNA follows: TGTGCCAGCAGCCGAATGACAGGGGGCACCGGGGAGCTGTTTTTT.

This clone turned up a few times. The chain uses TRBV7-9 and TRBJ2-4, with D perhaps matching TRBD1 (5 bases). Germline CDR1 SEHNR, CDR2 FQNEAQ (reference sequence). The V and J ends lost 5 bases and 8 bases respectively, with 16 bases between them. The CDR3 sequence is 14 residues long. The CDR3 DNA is TGTGCCAGCAGCCCCCGGGCAGGGATGGACATTCAGTACTTC. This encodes CASSPRAGMDIQYF. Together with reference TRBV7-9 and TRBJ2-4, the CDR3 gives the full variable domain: DTGVSQNPRHKITKRGQNVTFRCDPISEHNRLYWYRQTLGQGPEFLTYFQNEAQLEKSRLLSDRFSAERPKGSFSTLEIQRTEQGDSAMYLCASSPRAGMDIQYFGAGTRLSVL.

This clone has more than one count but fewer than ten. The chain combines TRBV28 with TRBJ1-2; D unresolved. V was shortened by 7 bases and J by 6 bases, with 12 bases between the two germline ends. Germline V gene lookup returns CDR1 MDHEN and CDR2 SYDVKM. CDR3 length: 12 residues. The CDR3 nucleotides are TGTGCCAGCAATGCCGGGTCAAATGGCTACACCTTC. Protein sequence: CASNAGSNGYTF.

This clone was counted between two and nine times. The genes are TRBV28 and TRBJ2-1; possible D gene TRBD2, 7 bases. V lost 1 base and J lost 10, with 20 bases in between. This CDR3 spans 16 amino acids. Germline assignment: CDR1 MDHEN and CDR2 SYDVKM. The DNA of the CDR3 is TGTGCCAGCAGTTTATCGGGCGGGGGCCACTCGTGGGAGCAGTTCTTC. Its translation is CASSLSGGGHSWEQFF.

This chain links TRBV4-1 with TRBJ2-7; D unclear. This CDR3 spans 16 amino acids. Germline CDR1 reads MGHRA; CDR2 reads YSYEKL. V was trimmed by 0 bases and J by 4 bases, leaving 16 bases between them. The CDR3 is CASSQELSSEIYEQYF. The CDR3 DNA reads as TGCGCCAGCAGCCAAGAATTATCGTCCGAGATTTACGAGCAGTACTTC.

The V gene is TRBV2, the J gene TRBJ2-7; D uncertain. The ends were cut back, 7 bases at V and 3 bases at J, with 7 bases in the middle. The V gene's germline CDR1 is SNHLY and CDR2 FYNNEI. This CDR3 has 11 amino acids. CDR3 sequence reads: CASMGSYEQYF. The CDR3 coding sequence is TGTGCCAGCATGGGCAGCTACGAGCAGTACTTC.

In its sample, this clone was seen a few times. The CDR3 sequence: CASSPPEGGEQYF. The CDR3 bases are TGTGCCAGCTCACCACCGGAGGGAGGCGAGCAGTACTTC. The rearrangement joins TRBV18 to TRBJ2-7; D might be TRBD2 (6 bases). Trimming shortened V by 0 bases and J by 6 bases, and 9 bases separated the two germline ends. The CDR3 loop spans 13 amino acids. Per the germline V gene, CDR1 is KGHSH and CDR2 is LQKENI.